This T cell receptor (beta chain) was sequenced in a study of T cells after yellow fever vaccination. Study information: Researchers used SMART-Seq v4 Ultra Low Input to prepare fractions that had low cell numbers.

CDR3 size: 17 residues. From germline, CDR1 is LGHNA and CDR2 YSLEER. V lost 4 bases, J lost 7 bases, and 13 bases stayed unmatched. Synthesis of TCR cDNA relied on 5'RACE template switching, which attached a universal primer site and UMIs. TCRdb itself ran the 5' RACE reads through MiXCR, one entry per CDR3 protein. Seen here are about 580,000 distinct CDR3 sequences, about 15% observed once, and the top ten hold around 16%. Notes on the study in general: Secondary responses were weaker yet peaked faster, day 5 versus 15.

With regard to this clonotype: Its antigen is undetermined.

The genes are TRBV4-3 and TRBJ1-6; 7 nucleotides match TRBD1. Sequenced material: PBMCs, taken about 5 days after the first yellow fever vaccination. This TCR was sampled from a man between 18 and 35 years old who received the YFV17D yellow fever vaccine. For the CDR3, the DNA is TGCGCCAGCAGCCCCCGCCTCGACAGGGTAGCCAATTCACCCCTCCACTTT. The encoded protein is CASSPRLDRVANSPLHF.